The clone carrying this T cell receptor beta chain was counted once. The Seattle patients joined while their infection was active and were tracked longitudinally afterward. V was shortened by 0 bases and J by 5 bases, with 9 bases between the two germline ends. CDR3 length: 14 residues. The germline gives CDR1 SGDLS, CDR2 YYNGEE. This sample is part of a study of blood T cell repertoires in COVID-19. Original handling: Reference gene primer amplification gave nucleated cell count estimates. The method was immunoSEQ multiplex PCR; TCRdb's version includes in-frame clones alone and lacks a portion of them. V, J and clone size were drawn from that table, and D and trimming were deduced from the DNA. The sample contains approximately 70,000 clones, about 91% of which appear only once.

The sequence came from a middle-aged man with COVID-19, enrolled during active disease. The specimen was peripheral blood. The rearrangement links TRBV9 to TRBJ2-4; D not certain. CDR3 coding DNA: TGTGCCAGCAGCGTAGGGCCCTCCGAAAACATTCAGTACTTC. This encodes CASSVGPSENIQYF.